One sample yielded the 27 T cell receptor beta chains listed below, sequenced in a study of a mutant IDH1 vaccine in newly diagnosed glioma. Some clones are missing from TCRdb's copy, which holds only in-frame ones; the method was immunoSEQ multiplex PCR. The sample records about 25,000 clones, about three quarters being singletons. What these receptors recognize is not known. Time point denoted: week 5, during vaccination. It was 300 ug of mutant IDH1 20-mer peptide that made up each vaccine dose, given with topical imiquimod. This sample comprised PBMCs, obtained from a glioma patient whose treatment included an IDH1 peptide vaccine. These receptors came from a man in his forties with glioma.

V is TRBV10-2 and J is TRBJ1-6; D is unresolved. The CDR3 has 14 residues. The V end was cut by 6 bases, the J end by 10 bases, with 16 bases between. Germline V CDR1 and CDR2: WSHSY, SAAADI. The CDR3 region is CASRGWSQASPLHF. CDR3 in DNA: TGCGCCAGCAGGGGATGGAGCCAAGCATCACCCCTCCACTTT.

This rearrangement joins TRBV6-6 to TRBJ1-6, with TRBD1 matching 10 bases. V lost 5 bases, J lost 13 bases, and 11 bases stayed unmatched. Looked up from germline, CDR1 is MNHNY and CDR2 is SVGAGI (reference sequence). The CDR3 covers 15 residues. In nucleotides, the CDR3 is TGTGCCAGCAGTAAAAGCCGGGACAGGGGAGATCCCCTCCACTTT. Translation: CASSKSRDRGDPLHF.

J is TRBJ2-1 and V is TRBV19; 11 bases match TRBD2. V shed 5 bases and J 4 bases; nucleotides not matched to a gene: 7. The germline gives CDR1 LNHDA, CDR2 SQIVND (reference sequence). CDR3 size: 16 residues. The CDR3 DNA sequence: TGTGCCAGTAGTGTTGGGACTAGCGGATCGTACAATGAGCAGTTCTTC. This encodes CASSVGTSGSYNEQFF.

The chain has TRBV7-8 and TRBJ2-7; D perhaps matches TRBD2 (6 bases). The germline V gene has CDR1 SGHVS and CDR2 FQNEAQ. The CDR3 has 16 amino acids. Between the trimmed V and J ends, which lost 5 bases and 1 base, there was a span of 18 bases. Here the CDR3 reads CASSGPGLENSYEQYV. The DNA for the CDR3 is TGTGCCAGCAGCGGCCCGGGACTCGAAAATTCCTACGAGCAGTACGTC.

This chain connects TRBV10-1 to TRBJ1-1; D is unresolved. Germline lookup yields CDR1 WNHNN and CDR2 SYGVQD (reference sequence). V was shortened by 3 bases and J by 1 base, with 12 bases between the two germline ends. The CDR3 covers 15 residues. CDR3 loop: CASSERSDPNTEAFF. The CDR3 DNA reads TGCGCCAGCAGTGAAAGGTCGGACCCGAACACTGAAGCTTTCTTT.

The chain uses TRBV7-2 and TRBJ1-3; the D gene is possibly TRBD1 (6 bases). Looked up from germline, CDR1 is SGHTA and CDR2 is FQGNSA. This CDR3 has 15 residues. V was shortened by 5 bases and J by 4 bases, with 15 bases between the two germline ends. The CDR3 coding sequence is TGTGCCAGCAGCCGCCGAGGGGGTTCAGGAAACACCATATATTTT. Translation gives CASSRRGGSGNTIYF.

The CDR3 DNA follows: TGTGCCATCAGTCAGGGTCGGGAGACCCAGTACTTC. Translation gives CAISQGRETQYF. The rearrangement uses TRBV10-3 and TRBJ2-5, with D perhaps TRBD1 (5 bases). The germline V gene has CDR1 ENHRY and CDR2 SYGVKD. The V gene lost 5 bases and the J gene lost 5 bases, with 9 bases spanning the gap. CDR3 length: 12 residues.

The V call is TRBV9, the J call TRBJ2-1; D call uncertain. With 5 bases removed from V and 9 bases from J, the gap between germline ends came to 15 bases. This CDR3 has 13 amino acids. From germline, CDR1 is SGDLS and CDR2 YYNGEE. The CDR3 sequence: CASSRPGMREQFF. The CDR3 bases are TGTGCCAGCAGTCGACCTGGTATGCGTGAGCAGTTCTTC.

The chain uses TRBV5-6 and TRBJ2-7; no reliable D call. V was shortened by 4 bases and J by 3 bases, with 5 bases between the two germline ends. Germline CDR1 and CDR2: SGHDT and YYEEEE. This CDR3 is 11 amino acids long. In DNA, the CDR3 is TGTGCCAGCAGCACCGACTACGAGCAGTACGTC. Protein sequence: CASSTDYEQYV.

This clone was detected a few times. The chain carries TRBV7-9 and TRBJ1-5, with D perhaps TRBD1 (6 bases). Per germline, CDR1 SEHNR and CDR2 FQNEAQ (reference sequence). The CDR3 covers 13 residues. V lost 5 bases and J 4 bases, leaving 9 bases between the germline ends. In DNA, the CDR3 is TGTGCCAGCAGCGAGACAGGTAATCAGCCCCAGCATTTT. Amino acids: CASSETGNQPQHF.

CDR3 bases: TGTGCCAGCATGCTCAGCTGGGAGACCCAGTACTTC. It codes for CASMLSWETQYF. The gene calls are TRBV6-5 and TRBJ2-5; D is ambiguous. The CDR3 covers 12 residues. Germline CDR1 is MNHEY and CDR2 is SVGAGI. The V end was cut by 7 bases, the J end by 5 bases, with 11 bases between.

Here the CDR3 reads CASSLAGTGIQPQHF. The CDR3 nucleotides read TGTGCCAGCAGCTTGGCCGGGACAGGGATTCAGCCCCAGCATTTT. The chain uses TRBV5-4 and TRBJ1-5; 9 positions agree with TRBD1. Germline CDR1 is SGHNT and CDR2 is YYREEE (reference sequence). Germline trimming cut 0 bases from V and 6 bases from J; bases unmatched to any gene: 4. The CDR3 spans 15 residues.

This clone was seen a few times. The rearrangement links TRBV4-3 to TRBJ1-1; D gene uncertain. Trimming pared 0 bases from V and 10 bases from J, leaving 12 bases between. Per the germline V gene, CDR1 is LGHNA and CDR2 is YSLEER. The CDR3 spans 13 residues. Here the CDR3 DNA reads TGCGCCAGCAGCCAAGATCTCAGCTCACTAGCTTTCTTT. It translates to CASSQDLSSLAFF.

This clone was counted once. The chain couples TRBV5-6 to TRBJ2-1; 13 bases fit TRBD2. Trimming removed 6 bases from V and 14 bases from J; junction bases left unmatched: 5. Germline V gene sequence: CDR1 SGHDT, CDR2 YYEEEE. The CDR3 runs to 12 residues. CDR3 sequence (DNA): TGTGCCAGCAACGGACTAGCGGGAGTTGAGTTCTTC. Protein sequence: CASNGLAGVEFF.

The V and J genes are TRBV7-2 and TRBJ2-3; TRBD2 matches at 12 bases. The germline CDR1 and CDR2 sequences are SGHTA and FQGNSA. V lost 1 base to trimming and J lost 1 base; unmatched junction nucleotides: 9. The CDR3 is 19 amino acids. CDR3 region: CASSLVPSGRAGRTDTQYF. CDR3 in DNA: TGTGCCAGCAGCTTAGTGCCTAGCGGGAGGGCCGGGCGCACAGATACGCAGTATTTT.

This clone appeared a few times. The chain recombines TRBV14 with TRBJ2-1, with unresolved D. Germline V gene lookup returns CDR1 SGHDN and CDR2 FVKESK. Trimming left V 0 bases short and J 7 bases short, with 7 bases between. The CDR3 covers 13 residues. CDR3 loop: CASSQDDWNEQFF. CDR3 in DNA: TGTGCCAGCAGCCAAGACGATTGGAATGAGCAGTTCTTC.

The V gene is TRBV4-1, the J gene TRBJ2-5, with D unresolved. Trimming stripped 3 bases from V and 1 base from J, with 9 bases between. The CDR3 extends over 14 amino acids. Germline V gene lookup returns CDR1 MGHRA and CDR2 YSYEKL. CDR3 loop: CASSQAALQETQYF. The CDR3 DNA is TGCGCCAGCAGCCAGGCGGCCCTCCAAGAGACCCAGTACTTC.

The CDR3 sequence is CASSAKPGQGFTGELFF. CDR3 DNA sequence: TGTGCCAGCAGCGCGAAACCGGGACAGGGGTTCACCGGGGAGCTGTTTTTT. J is TRBJ2-2 and V is TRBV9; 10 bases line up with TRBD1. The trim removed 3 bases at V and 4 bases at J, leaving 9 bases unmatched. The CDR3 is made up of 17 amino acids. Germline lookup yields CDR1 SGDLS and CDR2 YYNGEE.

This clone was seen more than once but under ten times. The chain couples TRBV9 to TRBJ2-1, with 13 bases that match TRBD2. CDR3 length: 17 amino acids. Germline V gene lookup returns CDR1 SGDLS and CDR2 YYNGEE. Trimming removed 5 bases from V and 8 bases from J; junction bases left unmatched: 13. Here the CDR3 reads CASSSRTSGSSLDEQFF. The CDR3 DNA sequence: TGTGCCAGCAGTTCCCGGACTAGCGGGAGTAGTTTGGATGAGCAGTTCTTC.

The rearrangement links TRBV2 to TRBJ2-7, with 10 bases lining up with TRBD1. Germline V gives CDR1 SNHLY, CDR2 FYNNEI. With V trimmed by 8 bases and J by 6 bases, 7 bases remained unmatched. The CDR3 runs 13 residues. CDR3 nucleotide sequence: TGTGCCAGCCTCCGGGACAGGGGCCGCGAGCAGTACGTC. Protein product: CASLRDRGREQYV.

This rearrangement joins TRBV10-1 to TRBJ2-7; 11 bases agree with TRBD1. The CDR3 has 15 amino acids. Germline V gene data show CDR1 as WNHNN and CDR2 as SYGVQD (reference sequence). The V segment lost 3 bases and the J segment 0 bases; nucleotides outside the gene matches: 1. The chain's CDR3 is CASSDGQGASYEQYF. CDR3 bases: TGCGCCAGCAGTGACGGACAGGGGGCCTCCTACGAGCAGTACTTC.

This clone appeared once. The gene calls are TRBV5-8 and TRBJ2-7; the D call may be TRBD1 or TRBD2 (5 bases each). Trimming left V 5 bases short and J 1 base short, with 10 bases between. The length of the CDR3 is 13 residues. Germline CDR1 SGHTS, CDR2 YDEGEE. Here the CDR3 DNA reads TGTGCCAGCAGGGGCAGGGAGTCCTACGAGCAGTACGTC. Translating gives CASRGRESYEQYV.

The J gene is TRBJ1-1, the V gene TRBV5-6; a weak D match, TRBD1 (5 bases). Per the germline V gene, CDR1 is SGHDT and CDR2 is YYEEEE. The CDR3 totals 15 residues. V lost 0 bases, J lost 4 bases, and 13 bases lay in between. Here the CDR3 DNA reads TGTGCCAGCAGCTTGGCCGGGCTCGGGGCCACTGAAGCTTTCTTT. It is translated as CASSLAGLGATEAFF.

The chain links TRBV19 to TRBJ2-1; D ambiguous. This CDR3 region has 16 residues. Germline CDR1 LNHDA, CDR2 SQIVND (reference sequence). V was trimmed by 4 bases and J by 0 bases, leaving 13 bases between them. The chain's CDR3 is CASSTLSTGSYNEQFF. The CDR3 DNA follows: TGTGCCAGTAGTACCCTATCGACGGGCTCCTACAATGAGCAGTTCTTC.

This clone was seen once. J is TRBJ2-7 and V is TRBV14; TRBD2 is a possible D gene (6 bases). Per germline, CDR1 SGHDN and CDR2 FVKESK. This CDR3 region has 15 residues. V dropped 1 base and J dropped 3 bases, with 13 bases sitting between them. Written as DNA, the CDR3 is TGTGCCAGCAGCCAAGGGAGGGCGTCCATCTACGAGCAGTACTTC. Protein: CASSQGRASIYEQYF.

V is TRBV7-2 and J is TRBJ2-2, with 10 bases that match TRBD2. From germline, CDR1 is SGHTA and CDR2 FQGNSA. After removal of 1 base from V and 7 bases from J, the junction contained 15 bases not matched to a gene. The CDR3 has 19 amino acids. CDR3 in amino acids: CASSLVDRGSSGSIGELFF. CDR3 in DNA: TGTGCCAGCAGCTTAGTCGACAGAGGGTCTAGCGGGAGTATCGGGGAGCTGTTTTTT.

V gene TRBV5-1 combines with J gene TRBJ2-1; the match to TRBD2 covers 7 bases. This CDR3 region has 16 residues. Germline trimming cut 3 bases from V and 3 bases from J; bases unmatched to any gene: 9. Germline assignment: CDR1 SGHRS and CDR2 YFSETQ. CDR3: CASSSTSEPNYNEQFF. The CDR3 DNA reads as TGCGCCAGCAGCTCAACTAGCGAGCCTAACTACAATGAGCAGTTCTTC.